These 18 T cell receptor beta chains were sequenced from one sample in a study of shared clonotypes between healthy human individuals. Profiling relied on immunoSEQ multiplex PCR, and the TCRdb table lists in-frame clones only, not all of them. The sample has about 2.1 million clones; around 93% are singletons. Naive CD8 isolation took CD45RO-negative cells positively selected for CCR7 and excluded terminally differentiated effector memory CD45RA+ cells. Material for sequencing was naive CD8+ T cells from PBMCs. The receptor set was obtained from a man younger than 30 in good health. Some clones in this sample may be carry-over from other donors' samples.

This chain uses TRBV5-8 with TRBJ2-5; 11 positions match TRBD1. The CDR3 is 15 residues long. Per germline, CDR1 SGHTS and CDR2 YDEGEE. The junction had 2 bases not matched to a gene; V was cut back by 3 bases and J by 1 base. The CDR3 nucleotides read TGTGCCAGCAGCTCGGGACAGGGGGGCCAAGAGACCCAGTACTTC. Protein: CASSSGQGGQETQYF.

The chain links TRBV6-1 to TRBJ1-1, with D possibly TRBD1 on 6 matching bases. Per the germline V gene, CDR1 is MNHNS and CDR2 is SASEGT. The CDR3 covers 14 residues. The ends were cut back, 6 bases at V and 4 bases at J, with 15 bases in the middle. The CDR3 nucleotides read TGTGCCAGCAGCCCGGGGAGGACAGTCACTGAAGCTTTCTTT. Protein product: CASSPGRTVTEAFF.

This sequence joins TRBV5-6 and TRBJ2-1; 13 positions match TRBD2. The CDR3 covers 13 residues. Trimming took 7 bases from V and 11 from J; bases not matched to a gene: 6. Per germline, CDR1 SGHDT and CDR2 YYEEEE. CDR3 bases: TGTGCCAGCGGGAGGACTAGCGGGAGACAGCAGTTCTTC. Translated: CASGRTSGRQQFF.

The sample holds one count of this clone. The chain employs TRBV15 and TRBJ2-3; a weak D match, TRBD2 (5 bases). V was pared by 0 bases and J by 4 bases, with 14 bases between. This CDR3 is built from 16 residues. Germline V gene lookup returns CDR1 LNHNV and CDR2 YYDKDF (reference sequence). The CDR3, as DNA: TGTGCCACCAGCAGAGACGGGTCCGAGGGCGCAGATACGCAGTATTTT. Encoded protein: CATSRDGSEGADTQYF.

The chain has TRBV29-1 and TRBJ2-7, with D unresolved. Germline values: CDR1 SQVTM, CDR2 ANQGSEA. Trimming stripped 5 bases from V and 3 bases from J, with 17 bases between. The CDR3 contains 14 residues. This CDR3 is CSVNRGMSYYEQYF. In DNA, the CDR3 is TGCAGCGTTAATCGAGGAATGAGTTACTACGAGCAGTACTTC.

The chain has TRBV10-3 and TRBJ1-2, with D unresolved. Germline loops: CDR1 ENHRY, CDR2 SYGVKD. This CDR3 is built from 9 residues. Trimming left V 11 bases short and J 9 bases short, with 10 bases between. The DNA of the CDR3 is TGTGCCGGGGTCCCCCGCTACACCTTC. Amino acids: CAGVPRYTF.

The chain links TRBV15 to TRBJ1-5; D is unclear. The CDR3 is 13 residues long. V was shortened by 3 bases and J by 5 bases, with 8 bases between the two germline ends. Germline values: CDR1 LNHNV, CDR2 YYDKDF (reference sequence). The CDR3 is CATSSEEDQPQHF. CDR3 nucleotides: TGTGCCACCAGCAGTGAGGAGGATCAGCCCCAGCATTTT.

The rearrangement links TRBV29-1 to TRBJ2-7; D may be TRBD1 (5 bases). The CDR3 length is 12 residues. Germline-derived CDR1 and CDR2 are SQVTM and ANQGSEA. V was clipped by 6 bases and J by 2 bases, with 11 bases between them. The CDR3 nucleotides read TGCAGCGTCGGACATGGAACCTACGAGCAGTACTTC. This translates into CSVGHGTYEQYF.

This clone was seen only once. The V and J genes are TRBV28 and TRBJ2-7; D tentatively fits TRBD1 or TRBD2 (5 bases each). The CDR3 runs 20 residues. Germline V gives CDR1 MDHEN, CDR2 SYDVKM. The V gene lost 7 bases and the J gene lost 2 bases, with 33 bases spanning the gap. The CDR3 here is CASTALRVARGEGPPYEQYF. The CDR3 DNA follows: TGTGCCAGCACCGCTCTTCGTGTCGCGAGGGGTGAAGGTCCGCCCTACGAGCAGTACTTC.

Comments on this clone: Other DNA sequences of this sample code for an identical CDR3. The V gene is TRBV11-2, the J gene TRBJ1-5; the D gene is possibly TRBD1 (5 bases). Per germline, CDR1 SGHAT and CDR2 FQNNGV. Trimming left V 5 bases short and J 10 bases short, with 12 bases between. The length of the CDR3 is 12 residues. The CDR3 nucleotides read TGTGCCAGCAGCCCCAGCCGGGGCCCCCAGCATTTT. It translates to CASSPSRGPQHF.

This clone came up a few times. CDR3 in amino acids: CASSPPADEAFF. DNA of the CDR3: TGTGCCAGCAGCCCCCCAGCGGACGAAGCTTTCTTT. V gene TRBV13 combines with J gene TRBJ1-1; D is uncertain. Germline CDR1 PRHDT, CDR2 FYEKMQ (reference sequence). The CDR3 totals 12 residues. The germline V and J ends were trimmed by 5 bases and 8 bases, with 12 bases remaining between them.

The rearrangement links TRBV6-5 to TRBJ1-1; 7 bases match TRBD1. The CDR3 consists of 15 residues. Germline V gives CDR1 MNHEY, CDR2 SVGAGI. With 7 bases clipped from V and 4 bases from J, the junction kept 12 bases outside the gene matches. The CDR3 loop is CASKPGTESSTEAFF. The CDR3 nucleotides read TGTGCCAGCAAGCCCGGGACAGAGAGTTCCACTGAAGCTTTCTTT.

The chain recombines TRBV27 with TRBJ1-3; weak D call: TRBD1 (5 bases). This CDR3 comprises 13 residues. Trimming stripped 2 bases from V and 9 bases from J, with 11 bases between. From germline, CDR1 is MNHEY and CDR2 SMNVEV (reference sequence). The CDR3 reads CASSLRSGRTIYF. The CDR3 region has the DNA TGTGCCAGCAGTTTACGGTCGGGGCGCACCATATATTTT.

J is TRBJ1-2 and V is TRBV27; a possible D gene is TRBD1 (6 bases). The CDR3 covers 14 residues. Germline lookup yields CDR1 MNHEY and CDR2 SMNVEV (reference sequence). V lost 6 bases and J lost 2, with 13 bases in between. CDR3 protein: CASRPQGWNYGYTF. The CDR3 DNA reads TGTGCCAGCAGACCACAGGGTTGGAACTATGGCTACACCTTC.

The gene calls are TRBV7-9 and TRBJ2-4; D is possibly TRBD2 (6 bases). Trimming pared 4 bases from V and 0 bases from J, leaving 10 bases between. Germline V gene data show CDR1 as SEHNR and CDR2 as FQNEAQ (reference sequence). This CDR3 contains 15 residues. In DNA, the CDR3 is TGTGCCAGCAGCTCTACAGCGGGAGCCAAAAACATTCAGTACTTC. It translates to CASSSTAGAKNIQYF.

The CDR3 sequence is CASSERLEGLKNGYTF. As DNA, the CDR3 is TGTGCCAGCAGTGAAAGGCTTGAGGGGCTGAAAAATGGCTACACCTTC. The V and J genes are TRBV2 and TRBJ1-2, with D maybe TRBD1 (5 bases). The V gene lost 2 bases and the J gene lost 6 bases, with 19 bases spanning the gap. CDR3 length: 16 amino acids. The V gene's germline CDR1 is SNHLY and CDR2 FYNNEI.

The chain links TRBV19 to TRBJ2-7, with a tentative D call TRBD2 (5 bases). The CDR3 has 14 amino acids. Germline assignment: CDR1 LNHDA and CDR2 SQIVND (reference sequence). The V gene lost 5 bases and the J gene lost 4 bases, with 15 bases spanning the gap. The CDR3 nucleotides are TGTGCCAGTAGTGTCACCCCGCGCGGGTACGAGCAGTACTTC. It is translated as CASSVTPRGYEQYF.

The J gene is TRBJ1-1, the V gene TRBV10-1, with D hard to call. CDR1 is WNHNN and CDR2 is SYGVQD in the germline V gene (reference sequence). The V gene lost 2 bases and the J gene lost 3 bases, with 19 bases spanning the gap. The CDR3 length is 17 residues. For the CDR3, the DNA is TGCGCCAGCAGTGAGACACATATTCCGGGTCCTTACACTGAAGCTTTCTTT. This encodes CASSETHIPGPYTEAFF.